A single sample gave rise to the 21 T cell receptor beta chains below, sequenced in a study of cytomegalovirus exposure and HLA in healthy donors (dated by TCRdb to the late 2010s). Receptor libraries were prepared by the immunoSEQ multiplex PCR assay. As stored in TCRdb, this immuneACCESS dataset retains in-frame rearrangements with V and J assigned. A fraction of the clones does not appear; measured against another copy, unresolved V genes explain less than half of the discrepancy, and the remainder lacks a known reason. This sample is represented by about 220,000 clones; around 80% of them were singletons. The biggest ten clones account for around 15% of the sample. The specimen was PBMCs. These receptors originate from a woman between 25 and 40 years old in good health and CMV-seropositive.

This sequence joins TRBV27 and TRBJ1-1, with 7 bases matching TRBD1. Germline lookup yields CDR1 MNHEY and CDR2 SMNVEV (reference sequence). The ends lost 2 bases at V and 4 bases at J; junction bases unmatched: 1. The CDR3 has 13 residues. CDR3 in DNA: TGTGCCAGCAGTTTACCAGGGGGCACTGAAGCTTTCTTT. Translating it yields CASSLPGGTEAFF.

The gene calls are TRBV6-6 and TRBJ2-7; TRBD1 is a possible D gene (5 bases). The CDR3 runs to 12 residues. CDR1 is MNHNY, CDR2 SVGAGI, per germline (reference sequence). The V end lost 5 bases, the J end lost 3 bases, and 8 bases lay between the germline ends. CDR3 coding DNA: TGTGCCAGCAGTACCACAGGCTACGAGCAGTACTTC. Protein sequence: CASSTTGYEQYF.

The CDR3: CASTSGQGIAGELFF. CDR3 bases: TGTGCCAGCACCTCTGGACAGGGGATTGCCGGGGAGCTGTTTTTT. This chain uses TRBV2 with TRBJ2-2; 9 bases match TRBD1. The V gene end was trimmed by 7 bases and the J gene end by 6 bases; junction bases not matched to a gene: 9. The CDR3 loop spans 15 amino acids. The germline CDR1 and CDR2 sequences are SNHLY and FYNNEI.

J is TRBJ2-1 and V is TRBV27, with a weak D call TRBD1 (6 bases). Trimming took 3 bases from V and 5 from J, leaving 11 bases between them. Germline CDR1 reads MNHEY; CDR2 reads SMNVEV (reference sequence). CDR3 length: 14 residues. Written as DNA, the CDR3 is TGTGCCAGCAGTTTCCTAGGACAGAACAATGAGCAGTTCTTC. It encodes CASSFLGQNNEQFF.

In DNA form, the CDR3 reads TGTGCCAGCAGCTCCCCCGGGGGCTCAGCCTACGAGCAGTACTTC. It is translated as CASSSPGGSAYEQYF. The chain recombines TRBV11-1 with TRBJ2-7; D is possibly TRBD1 or TRBD2 (6 bases each). This CDR3 is built from 15 residues. V shed 4 bases and J shed 2 bases, with 15 bases lying between them. Germline V lookup: CDR1 SGHAT, CDR2 FQDESV (reference sequence).

The chain has TRBV10-1 and TRBJ2-2; no definite D call. Germline V gene sequence: CDR1 WNHNN, CDR2 SYGVQD (reference sequence). The CDR3 covers 14 residues. Trimming cost V 1 base and J 1 base, with 4 bases left between them. This CDR3 reads CASSEFENTGELFF. Here the CDR3 DNA reads TGCGCCAGCAGTGAGTTTGAGAACACCGGGGAGCTGTTTTTT.

The chain recombines TRBV5-1 with TRBJ1-2; D uncertain. Germline V gene sequence: CDR1 SGHRS, CDR2 YFSETQ. The V and J ends lost 2 bases and 3 bases respectively, with 8 bases between them. CDR3 size: 13 residues. The CDR3 DNA follows: TGCGCCAGCAGCTTAGGACGGTACTATGGCTACACCTTC. This encodes CASSLGRYYGYTF.

The CDR3 loop reads CASSQDSGVPQPQHF. DNA of the CDR3: TGCGCCAGCAGCCAAGATTCGGGGGTTCCTCAGCCCCAGCATTTT. This chain uses TRBV4-1 with TRBJ1-5; possibly TRBD1 for D (5 bases). The V end was cut by 0 bases, the J end by 6 bases, with 12 bases between. Germline V gives CDR1 MGHRA, CDR2 YSYEKL. The CDR3 spans 15 residues.

The chain employs TRBV4-2 and TRBJ1-5, with TRBD1 matching 9 bases. V gave up 1 base and J gave up 0 bases; unmatched junction bases: 16. The germline CDR1 and CDR2 sequences are LGHNA and YNFKEQ. The CDR3 consists of 21 residues. CDR3 sequence reads: CASSQAVPGTGTGGSNQPQHF. For the CDR3, the DNA is TGTGCCAGCAGCCAAGCGGTACCTGGGACAGGGACCGGCGGTAGCAATCAGCCCCAGCATTTT.

The V and J genes are TRBV10-3 and TRBJ2-7; D may be TRBD1 (6 bases). There are 13 residues in the CDR3. Looked up from germline, CDR1 is ENHRY and CDR2 is SYGVKD. Trimming removed 3 bases at V and 3 bases at J, with 9 bases between. CDR3 residues: CAISEDRNYEQYF. Written as DNA, the CDR3 is TGTGCCATCAGTGAAGACAGGAACTACGAGCAGTACTTC.

This clone was detected a few times. V and J are TRBV2 and TRBJ1-5; TRBD1 might be the D (5 bases). Trimming removed 2 bases at V and 6 bases at J, with 8 bases between. The length of the CDR3 is 13 residues. The V gene's germline CDR1 is SNHLY and CDR2 FYNNEI. The CDR3 is CASSEQRGQPQHF. CDR3 in DNA: TGTGCCAGCAGTGAACAGAGGGGTCAGCCCCAGCATTTT. Variable domain in full (rest from reference TRBV2 and TRBJ1-5): EPEVTQTPSHQVTQMGQEVILRCVPISNHLYFYWYRQILGQKVEFLVSFYNNEISEKSEIFDDQFSVERPDGSNFTLKIRSTKLEDSAMYFCASSEQRGQPQHFGDGTRLSIL.

This chain connects TRBV2 to TRBJ2-1, with 7 bases lining up with TRBD1. The V gene end was trimmed by 9 bases and the J gene end by 3 bases; junction bases not matched to a gene: 11. From germline, CDR1 is SNHLY and CDR2 FYNNEI. The CDR3 runs to 15 residues. In DNA, the CDR3 is TGTGCCAGGAGTATAACAGGGGAGATCTACAATGAGCAGTTCTTC. Protein sequence: CARSITGEIYNEQFF.

V gene TRBV6-1 combines with J gene TRBJ1-1; 7 bases are a match to TRBD1. Germline trimming cut 2 bases from V and 3 bases from J; bases unmatched to any gene: 0. This CDR3 has 13 amino acids. Germline values: CDR1 MNHNS, CDR2 SASEGT. This chain's CDR3 is CASSEQGDTEAFF. DNA for the CDR3: TGTGCCAGCAGTGAACAGGGGGACACTGAAGCTTTCTTT.

This clone appeared a single time. Other DNA variants within this sample encode the same CDR3. The rearrangement joins TRBV7-9 to TRBJ1-1, with D perhaps matching TRBD1 (5 bases). V gave up 1 base and J gave up 3 bases, with 9 bases separating them. CDR1 is SEHNR, CDR2 FQNEAQ, per germline (reference sequence). CDR3 length equals 14 residues. CDR3 sequence: CASSLVGGDTEAFF. As DNA, the CDR3 is TGTGCCAGCAGCTTAGTTGGGGGAGACACTGAAGCTTTCTTT. Drawing the rest from reference TRBV7-9 and TRBJ1-1, the complete variable domain is DTGVSQNPRHKITKRGQNVTFRCDPISEHNRLYWYRQTLGQGPEFLTYFQNEAQLEKSRLLSDRFSAERPKGSFSTLEIQRTEQGDSAMYLCASSLVGGDTEAFFGQGTRLTVV.

This clone occurred a few times. This chain links TRBV4-3 with TRBJ2-2, with 7 positions matching TRBD2. Germline assignment: CDR1 LGHNA and CDR2 YSLEER. CDR3 length: 14 amino acids. With 2 bases clipped from V and 6 bases from J, the junction kept 3 bases outside the gene matches. The CDR3 loop is CASSQQSGAGELFF. The CDR3, as DNA: TGCGCCAGCAGCCAACAGAGCGGGGCCGGGGAGCTGTTTTTT.

The chain is built from TRBV30 and TRBJ1-2, with TRBD1 matching 7 bases. Losses at the gene ends were 3 bases for V and 5 bases for J; bases not matched to a gene: 6. Germline CDR1 and CDR2: GTSNPN and SVGIG (reference sequence). The CDR3 is 13 residues long. The CDR3 sequence: CAWSTGTAYGYTF. The CDR3 coding sequence is TGTGCCTGGAGCACCGGGACAGCGTATGGCTACACCTTC.

V gene TRBV11-2 combines with J gene TRBJ2-1, with D possibly TRBD2 on 6 matching bases. The CDR3 consists of 17 residues. The V gene lost 1 base and the J gene lost 8 bases, with 21 bases spanning the gap. In germline, CDR1 is SGHAT, CDR2 FQNNGV. The CDR3 coding sequence is TGTGCCAGCAGCTTAGTATTCAACAGCGGGCTGTCGTATGAGCAGTTCTTC. It codes for CASSLVFNSGLSYEQFF.

J is TRBJ2-1 and V is TRBV5-1; weak D call: TRBD2 (5 bases). Germline V gives CDR1 SGHRS, CDR2 YFSETQ. Trimming pared 4 bases from V and 10 bases from J, leaving 9 bases between. The CDR3 covers 11 residues. Here the CDR3 reads CASSGRGEQFF. CDR3 coding DNA: TGCGCCAGCAGCGGGCGAGGGGAGCAGTTCTTC.

V is TRBV5-5 and J is TRBJ1-2; D is unresolved. Trimming left V 0 bases short and J 3 bases short, with 12 bases between. CDR1 and CDR2 (germline): SGHKS, YYEKEE (reference sequence). The CDR3 is 15 amino acids. CDR3: CASSLGLGLYYGYTF. DNA for the CDR3: TGTGCCAGCAGCTTGGGCTTGGGTCTGTACTATGGCTACACCTTC.

This chain uses TRBV5-1 with TRBJ2-5; 9 bases are a match to TRBD1. CDR1 and CDR2 from the germline V gene are SGHRS and YFSETQ. The ends lost 5 bases at V and 5 bases at J; junction bases unmatched: 10. This CDR3 is 15 amino acids long. This CDR3 is CASSVDRGSLETQYF. CDR3 in DNA: TGCGCCAGCAGTGTGGACAGGGGTTCTTTGGAGACCCAGTACTTC.

This chain connects TRBV7-8 to TRBJ1-5; TRBD1 aligns across 11 bases. Germline V CDR1 and CDR2: SGHVS, FQNEAQ. The CDR3 runs 16 residues. Trimming at V came to 5 bases and at J to 6 bases, leaving 9 bases not matched to a gene. Written as DNA, the CDR3 is TGTGCCAGCAGCCCCCGGACAGGGGGCTACGGTCAGCCCCAGCATTTT. This gives the protein CASSPRTGGYGQPQHF.